This T cell receptor (beta chain) is drawn from a study of CD8 T cells in ankylosing spondylitis. Points from the study as a whole: Apparently characteristic of ankylosing spondylitis blood was a TCR beta motif (eight highly homologous variants).

It was by quantitative 5'-RACE with molecular barcodes that TCR beta libraries were made. TCRdb analysed the 5' RACE reads with MiXCR anew, one entry per CDR3 protein. The sample lists around 150,000 distinct CDR3 sequences, 11% occurring once. The CDR3 runs 13 residues. Per the germline V gene, CDR1 is MDHEN and CDR2 is SYDVKM. The trim removed 4 bases at V and 8 bases at J, leaving 6 bases unmatched. This clonotype was observed at least ten times. Its antigen is not identified. J is TRBJ1-2 and V is TRBV28, with 8 bases identical to TRBD1. Sequencing was done on a sample of blood, either unsorted or a sorted T cell fraction (not recorded which). The sequence was obtained from a male donor with ankylosing spondylitis or in good health (not recorded which). The CDR3 reads CASSSGQAAGYTF. CDR3 DNA sequence: TGTGCCAGCAGTTCGGGACAGGCGGCGGGCTACACCTTC.